One and the same sample provided the 32 T cell receptor beta chains below, sequenced in a study of identical twins. Each CDR3 protein is one row after TCRdb ran MiXCR on the 5' RACE reads. The sample has 450,000 to 650,000 distinct CDR3 sequences; 13% to 15% are singletons. The data also belong to a second study, concerning yellow fever vaccine responses in identical twins.

The sample was CD4+ T cells sorted from blood. These receptors all stem from a woman between 18 and 29 years old in good health.

This clonotype showed up many times. The J gene is TRBJ2-7, the V gene TRBV3-1, with 7 nucleotides matching TRBD2. Germline trimming cut 4 bases from V and 0 bases from J; bases unmatched to any gene: 3. The CDR3 totals 14 residues. Germline lookup yields CDR1 LGHDT and CDR2 YNNKEL (reference sequence). CDR3 residues: CASSPSGTSYEQYF. CDR3 DNA sequence: TGTGCCAGCAGCCCTAGCGGTACCTCCTACGAGCAGTACTTC.

The J gene is TRBJ1-2, the V gene TRBV14; the D gene is possibly TRBD1 (6 bases). Trimming left V 5 bases short and J 5 bases short, with 15 bases between. The CDR3 has 14 residues. The germline V gene encodes CDR1 SGHDN and CDR2 FVKESK. CDR3 in DNA: TGTGCCAGCAGCTCTTCGACAGGAGGGTATGGCTACACCTTC. It specifies CASSSSTGGYGYTF.

This clonotype was counted many times. The rearrangement links TRBV18 to TRBJ1-5; TRBD1 might be the D (6 bases). The CDR3 consists of 16 residues. Trimming shortened V by 2 bases and J by 6 bases, and 17 bases separated the two germline ends. Germline V gives CDR1 KGHSH, CDR2 LQKENI. CDR3 nucleotide sequence: TGTGCCAGCTCACCATCAACGACGCAGGGGCGTCAGCCCCAGCATTTT. It codes for CASSPSTTQGRQPQHF.

The genes are TRBV9 and TRBJ2-2, with no clear D. Germline V gene data show CDR1 as SGDLS and CDR2 as YYNGEE. V shed 3 bases and J shed 0 bases, with 9 bases lying between them. The CDR3 totals 15 residues. CDR3: CASSAMGPNTGELFF. The CDR3 DNA is TGTGCCAGCAGCGCGATGGGCCCGAACACCGGGGAGCTGTTTTTT.

The gene calls are TRBV5-5 and TRBJ2-1, with 11 bases matching TRBD2. The CDR3 loop spans 15 amino acids. Per the germline V gene, CDR1 is SGHKS and CDR2 is YYEKEE (reference sequence). The trim removed 6 bases at V and 4 bases at J, leaving 6 bases unmatched. The CDR3 here is CASTRRTSGYNEQFF. The CDR3 bases are TGTGCCAGCACCCGGAGGACTAGCGGGTACAATGAGCAGTTCTTC.

V and J are TRBV12-3 or TRBV12-4 and TRBJ2-5; 9 bases align to TRBD1. The length of the CDR3 is 14 residues. After removal of 4 bases from V and 5 bases from J, the junction contained 5 bases not matched to a gene. CDR3 sequence (DNA): TGTGCCAGCAGTTGGGACAGGGAGACGGAGACCCAGTACTTC. Its translation is CASSWDRETETQYF.

The chain links TRBV20-1 to TRBJ2-6; D not certain. CDR1 and CDR2 from the germline V gene are DFQATT and SNEGSKA (reference sequence). The CDR3 length is 15 residues. V lost 0 bases to trimming and J lost 0 bases, with 6 bases between them. The chain's CDR3 is CSARDLFSGANVLTF. In DNA, the CDR3 is TGCAGTGCTAGAGATCTGTTCTCTGGGGCCAACGTCCTGACTTTC.

V is TRBV3-1 and J is TRBJ2-1; tentative D call: TRBD2 (6 bases). This CDR3 is 12 amino acids long. V lost 4 bases and J lost 8, with 9 bases in between. Germline CDR1 and CDR2: LGHDT and YNNKEL (reference sequence). CDR3 residues: CASSRREYEQFF. For the CDR3, the DNA is TGTGCCAGCAGCCGCCGGGAGTATGAGCAGTTCTTC.

This clonotype was seen many times. The chain joins TRBV7-9 to TRBJ2-7; no firm D call. The germline V gene encodes CDR1 SEHNR and CDR2 FQNEAQ (reference sequence). This CDR3 has 12 amino acids. Trimming pared 1 base from V and 3 bases from J, leaving 4 bases between. CDR3 sequence reads: CASSLVGYEQYF. DNA of the CDR3: TGTGCCAGCAGCTTAGTGGGCTACGAGCAGTACTTC.

The CDR3 DNA sequence: TGTGCCAGCAGCCGGAAAGTAATAAGACTAGCGGGAGTCGATACGCAGTATTTT. Translated: CASSRKVIRLAGVDTQYF. The chain uses TRBV3-1 and TRBJ2-3, with 12 bases that match TRBD2. The CDR3 consists of 18 residues. Germline CDR1 reads LGHDT; CDR2 reads YNNKEL (reference sequence). Trimming at V came to 4 bases and at J to 6 bases, leaving 14 bases not matched to a gene.

The genes are TRBV11-2 and TRBJ2-5; 10 nucleotides agree with TRBD2. Germline V lookup: CDR1 SGHAT, CDR2 FQNNGV. CDR3 length: 16 residues. J was trimmed by 4 bases and V by 5 bases; bases with no gene match: 10. In DNA form, the CDR3 reads TGTGCCAGCAGCCATAATAGCGGGGGGATCGGAGAGACCCAGTACTTC. It yields the protein CASSHNSGGIGETQYF.

This sequence joins TRBV12-3 or TRBV12-4 and TRBJ1-1; 8 nucleotides align to TRBD1. This CDR3 comprises 12 residues. V shed 6 bases, J shed 4 bases, and the junction held 1 base outside the gene matches. Here the CDR3 reads CASRTGATEAFF. CDR3 DNA: TGTGCCAGCAGGACAGGGGCCACTGAAGCTTTCTTT.

The chain carries TRBV7-2 and TRBJ2-7; 7 bases are a match to TRBD1. V was clipped by 3 bases and J by 5 bases; unmatched bases: 13. The V gene's germline CDR1 is SGHTA and CDR2 FQGNSA. CDR3 length: 16 residues. For the CDR3, the DNA is TGTGCCAGCAGCTTGGGGTTGGCGAGGGGGCAGAACGAGCAGTACGTC. It translates to CASSLGLARGQNEQYV.

Only one count was recorded for this clonotype. The rearrangement joins TRBV7-6 to TRBJ2-5, with D tentatively TRBD1 (6 bases). Germline V gene data show CDR1 as SGHVS and CDR2 as FNYEAQ. The CDR3 covers 15 residues. Trimming pared 7 bases from V and 1 base from J, leaving 16 bases between. CDR3 region: CASTGARIPQETQYF. CDR3 bases: TGTGCCAGCACAGGGGCTCGAATCCCCCAAGAGACCCAGTACTTC.

This clonotype was seen a few times. The chain is built from TRBV20-1 and TRBJ2-5, with a possible D match to TRBD2 (6 bases). V lost 3 bases to trimming and J lost 4 bases, with 12 bases between them. CDR1 DFQATT and CDR2 SNEGSKA come from the germline V gene (reference sequence). CDR3 size: 13 residues. The CDR3 DNA is TGCAGTGCTAGCGGGAGCTGGGGAGAGACCCAGTACTTC. The encoded protein is CSASGSWGETQYF.

The V call is TRBV10-3, the J call TRBJ2-7, with D tentatively TRBD2 (6 bases). This CDR3 spans 13 amino acids. CDR1 is ENHRY and CDR2 is SYGVKD in the germline V gene. V gave up 8 bases and J gave up 5 bases, with 16 bases separating them. The CDR3, as DNA: TGTGCCATCGGGGGGACCTGGGGAGACGAGCAGTACTTC. The encoded protein is CAIGGTWGDEQYF.

In this sample, this clonotype turned up a few times. The V and J genes are TRBV5-1 and TRBJ2-5; D unresolved. The CDR3 totals 16 residues. The germline V gene has CDR1 SGHRS and CDR2 YFSETQ. Between the trimmed V and J ends, which lost 0 bases and 4 bases, there was a span of 16 bases. In DNA, the CDR3 is TGCGCCAGCAGCTTGGCCGGAAGGGCCGTCATAGAGACCCAGTACTTC. Translated, it gives CASSLAGRAVIETQYF.

There are a few counts of this clonotype. The V and J genes are TRBV3-1 and TRBJ2-7; 9 nucleotides match TRBD2. V was pared by 4 bases and J by 6 bases, with 10 bases of the junction left unmatched. This CDR3 region has 15 residues. In germline, CDR1 is LGHDT, CDR2 YNNKEL (reference sequence). CDR3 sequence reads: CASSRKGGRASEQYF. CDR3 nucleotide sequence: TGTGCCAGCAGCCGAAAGGGCGGGAGGGCCTCCGAGCAGTACTTC.

This clonotype was found a few times. J is TRBJ2-6 and V is TRBV19; 12 bases match TRBD1. Germline-derived CDR1 and CDR2 are LNHDA and SQIVND (reference sequence). The V gene end was trimmed by 7 bases and the J gene end by 1 base; junction bases not matched to a gene: 5. The CDR3 has 17 residues. In DNA, the CDR3 is TGTGCCAGTAAGGCGGGACAGGGGGCTTCTGGGGCCAACGTCCTGACTTTC. Amino acid sequence: CASKAGQGASGANVLTF. Full variable domain (missing parts from reference TRBV19 and TRBJ2-6): DGGITQSPKYLFRKEGQNVTLSCEQNLNHDAMYWYRQDPGQGLRLIYYSQIVNDFQKGDIAEGYSVSREKKESFPLTVTSAQKNPTAFYLCASKAGQGASGANVLTFGAGSRLTVL.

Notes on this clonotype: Given the absence of the conserved phenylalanine or tryptophan at the CDR3 end, a read error is likely. The rearrangement uses TRBV20-1 and TRBJ2-1; possibly TRBD1 for D (5 bases). Germline V lookup: CDR1 DFQATT, CDR2 SNEGSKA (reference sequence). V was pared by 5 bases and J by 9 bases, with 8 bases between. The CDR3 length is 10 residues. The CDR3 loop is CSALQVEQFI. The CDR3, as DNA: TGCAGTGCTTTACAGGTTGAGCAGTTCATC.

Only a few counts were recorded for this clonotype. V gene TRBV5-1 combines with J gene TRBJ2-1; TRBD1 aligns across 7 bases. J was trimmed by 13 bases and V by 0 bases; bases with no gene match: 4. The germline V gene encodes CDR1 SGHRS and CDR2 YFSETQ. The length of the CDR3 is 12 residues. The CDR3 spells CASSLARDSQFF. In DNA form, the CDR3 reads TGCGCCAGCAGCTTGGCACGGGACAGCCAGTTCTTC.

Ten or more counts support this clonotype. This chain connects TRBV12-3 or TRBV12-4 to TRBJ1-5, with D unclear. Trimming cost V 1 base and J 0 bases, with 7 bases left between them. The CDR3 has 15 amino acids. The CDR3 DNA sequence: TGTGCCAGCAGTTTAGGCAGGTATAGCAATCAGCCCCAGCATTTT. It translates to CASSLGRYSNQPQHF.

In this sample, this clonotype turned up a few times. The chain carries TRBV5-1 and TRBJ2-1; 13 positions match TRBD2. Germline CDR1 SGHRS, CDR2 YFSETQ. Trimming took 4 bases from V and 5 from J; bases not matched to a gene: 12. There are 18 residues in the CDR3. CDR3 bases: TGCGCCAGCAGCGACCTGGGACTAGCGGGATATTGGAACAATGAGCAGTTCTTC. Its protein product is CASSDLGLAGYWNNEQFF.

The chain is built from TRBV12-5 and TRBJ2-2, with 12 bases matching TRBD2. V shed 7 bases, J shed 7 bases, and the junction held 4 bases outside the gene matches. The V gene's germline CDR1 is LGHNT and CDR2 FRNRAP. CDR3 length: 14 amino acids. The CDR3 sequence: CASARLAGVGELFF. The CDR3 coding sequence is TGTGCTAGTGCCCGACTAGCGGGAGTCGGGGAGCTGTTTTTT.

V gene TRBV5-1 combines with J gene TRBJ2-2, with a possible D match to TRBD2 (6 bases). V was cut by 4 bases and J by 6 bases, with 13 bases left in between. Germline CDR1 is SGHRS and CDR2 is YFSETQ. The CDR3 has 14 residues. CDR3 in amino acids: CASSPFRESGELFF. The CDR3 nucleotides are TGCGCCAGCAGCCCGTTCCGGGAGTCCGGGGAGCTGTTTTTT.

This sequence joins TRBV27 and TRBJ2-5; 7 bases fit TRBD2. The CDR3 contains 15 residues. Germline assignment: CDR1 MNHEY and CDR2 SMNVEV (reference sequence). V dropped 3 bases and J dropped 5; count of bases not matched to a gene: 9. The CDR3 bases are TGTGCCAGCAGTTTGGTTCCGGGGGGTTGGGAGACCCAGTACTTC. Residues: CASSLVPGGWETQYF.

This clonotype came up many times. This sequence joins TRBV12-3 or TRBV12-4 and TRBJ1-2; 9 bases map to TRBD1. The V and J ends lost 5 bases and 7 bases, in that order; junction bases with no gene match: 5. CDR3 size: 13 residues. The DNA of the CDR3 is TGTGCCAGCAGTGCACAGGGGGCGGGTGGCTACACCTTC. This codes for CASSAQGAGGYTF.

This CDR3 reads CASSTDSGRSEQFF. In nucleotides, the CDR3 is TGTGCCAGTAGTACGGACTCAGGACGGAGTGAGCAGTTCTTC. The rearrangement links TRBV19 to TRBJ2-1; possible D gene TRBD2, 5 bases. The CDR3 contains 14 residues. The germline V gene has CDR1 LNHDA and CDR2 SQIVND (reference sequence). V was shortened by 4 bases and J by 9 bases, with 16 bases between the two germline ends.

This clonotype was seen once. The chain has TRBV11-3 and TRBJ2-1; 14 bases agree with TRBD2. V lost 3 bases to trimming and J lost 12 bases; unmatched junction nucleotides: 4. The germline V gene encodes CDR1 SGHNT and CDR2 YENEEA. The CDR3 covers 14 residues. In nucleotides, the CDR3 is TGTGCCAGCAGCTTTGGACTAGCGGGAGGATCGCAGTTCTTC. As protein: CASSFGLAGGSQFF.

The J gene is TRBJ2-2, the V gene TRBV5-1; 14 nucleotides agree with TRBD2. This CDR3 is 18 amino acids long. The J segment lost 2 bases and the V segment lost 0 bases, leaving 3 bases of the junction unmatched. CDR1 and CDR2 (germline): SGHRS, YFSETQ. The CDR3 protein is CASSLGTSGGPNTGELFF. CDR3 DNA sequence: TGCGCCAGCAGCTTGGGGACTAGCGGGGGGCCCAACACCGGGGAGCTGTTTTTT.

The gene calls are TRBV7-6 and TRBJ2-5, with 12 bases identical to TRBD2. CDR3 length: 16 amino acids. Per the germline V gene, CDR1 is SGHVS and CDR2 is FNYEAQ. The ends lost 2 bases at V and 5 bases at J; junction bases unmatched: 6. This CDR3 reads CASSLLAGGPGETQYF. As DNA, the CDR3 is TGTGCCAGCAGCTTACTAGCGGGAGGGCCAGGGGAGACCCAGTACTTC.

J is TRBJ1-4 and V is TRBV3-1; D is ambiguous. The CDR3 has 12 residues. The germline V gene encodes CDR1 LGHDT and CDR2 YNNKEL (reference sequence). The germline V and J ends were trimmed by 1 base and 11 bases, with 8 bases remaining between them. CDR3 in amino acids: CASSQGGRKLFF. The CDR3 DNA reads as TGTGCCAGCAGCCAAGGAGGGCGGAAACTGTTTTTT. The whole variable domain, remainder taken from reference TRBV3-1 and TRBJ1-4, is DTAVSQTPKYLVTQMGNDKSIKCEQNLGHDTMYWYKQDSKKFLKIMFSYNNKELIINETVPNRFSPKSPDKAHLNLHINSLELGDSAVYFCASSQGGRKLFFGSGTQLSVL.